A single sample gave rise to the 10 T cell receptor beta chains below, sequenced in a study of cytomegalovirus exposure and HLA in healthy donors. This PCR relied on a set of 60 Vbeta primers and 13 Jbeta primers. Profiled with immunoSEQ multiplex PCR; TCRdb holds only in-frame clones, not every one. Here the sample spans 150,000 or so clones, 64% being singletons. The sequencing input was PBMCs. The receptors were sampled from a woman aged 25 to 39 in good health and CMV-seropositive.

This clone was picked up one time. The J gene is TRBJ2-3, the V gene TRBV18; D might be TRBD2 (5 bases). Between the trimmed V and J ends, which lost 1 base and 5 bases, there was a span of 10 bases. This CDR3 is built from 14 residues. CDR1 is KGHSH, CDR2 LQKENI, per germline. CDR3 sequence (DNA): TGTGCCAGCTCACCACTGAGCGGTGGAGATACGCAGTATTTT. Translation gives CASSPLSGGDTQYF.

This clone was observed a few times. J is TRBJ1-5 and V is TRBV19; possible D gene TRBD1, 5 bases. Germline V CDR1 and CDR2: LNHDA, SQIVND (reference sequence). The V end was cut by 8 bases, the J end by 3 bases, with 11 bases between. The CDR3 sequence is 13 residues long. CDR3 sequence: CASVTGVNQPQHF. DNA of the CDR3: TGTGCCAGTGTCACAGGAGTCAATCAGCCCCAGCATTTT.

CDR3 region: CASSLSGLSNSPLHF. The DNA for the CDR3 is TGTGCCAGCAGCTTATCGGGACTTTCGAATTCACCCCTCCACTTT. The gene calls are TRBV7-6 and TRBJ1-6; perhaps TRBD1 as D (5 bases). Trimming stripped 2 bases from V and 7 bases from J, with 12 bases between. This CDR3 has 15 amino acids. Looked up from germline, CDR1 is SGHVS and CDR2 is FNYEAQ. Filled out from reference TRBV7-6 and TRBJ1-6, the complete variable domain reads GAGVSQSPRYKVTKRGQDVALRCDPISGHVSLYWYRQALGQGPEFLTYFNYEAQQDKSGLPNDRFSAERPEGSISTLTIQRTEQRDSAMYRCASSLSGLSNSPLHFGNGTRLTVT.

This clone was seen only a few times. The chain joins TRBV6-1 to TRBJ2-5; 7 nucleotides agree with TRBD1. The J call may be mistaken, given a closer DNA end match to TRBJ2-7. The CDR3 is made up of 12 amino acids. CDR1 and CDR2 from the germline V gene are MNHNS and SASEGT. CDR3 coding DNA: TGTGCCAGCAGTCGGGACAGCTACGAGCAGTACTTC. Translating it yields CASSRDSYEQYF.

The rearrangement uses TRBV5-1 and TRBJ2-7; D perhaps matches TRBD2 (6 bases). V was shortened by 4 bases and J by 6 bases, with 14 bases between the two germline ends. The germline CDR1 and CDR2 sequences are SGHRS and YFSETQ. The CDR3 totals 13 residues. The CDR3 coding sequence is TGCGCCAGCAGCCCCTTAGGGGAGGCCGAGCAGTACTTC. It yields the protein CASSPLGEAEQYF.

CDR3 in amino acids: CASGFTPDGGGYAETQYF. For the CDR3, the DNA is TGTGCTAGTGGTTTCACCCCCGATGGGGGGGGGTATGCGGAGACCCAGTACTTC. This sequence joins TRBV12-5 and TRBJ2-5, with TRBD2 matching 7 bases. The length of the CDR3 is 18 residues. The J segment lost 5 bases and the V segment lost 3 bases, leaving 18 bases of the junction unmatched. From germline, CDR1 is LGHNT and CDR2 FRNRAP. The full variable domain, in which reference TRBV12-5 and TRBJ2-5 provide the parts outside the CDR3, is DARVTQTPRHKVTEMGQEVTMRCQPILGHNTVFWYRQTMMQGLELLAYFRNRAPLDDSGMPKDRFSAEMPDATLATLKIQPSEPRDSAVYFCASGFTPDGGGYAETQYFGPGTRLLVL.

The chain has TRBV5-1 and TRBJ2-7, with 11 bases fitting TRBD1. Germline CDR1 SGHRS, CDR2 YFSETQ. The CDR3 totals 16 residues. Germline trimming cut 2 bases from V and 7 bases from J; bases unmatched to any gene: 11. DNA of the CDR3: TGCGCCAGCAGCTTCGGTCCCGGGACAGGGGGTAGGGAGCAGTACTTC. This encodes CASSFGPGTGGREQYF.

The CDR3 protein is CASSFASGGHTDTQYF. CDR3 in DNA: TGTGCCAGCAGCTTCGCTAGCGGGGGCCACACAGATACGCAGTATTTT. The genes are TRBV13 and TRBJ2-3; TRBD2 aligns across 10 bases. CDR3 length equals 16 residues. The germline V gene has CDR1 PRHDT and CDR2 FYEKMQ (reference sequence). V was clipped by 3 bases and J by 2 bases; unmatched bases: 5.

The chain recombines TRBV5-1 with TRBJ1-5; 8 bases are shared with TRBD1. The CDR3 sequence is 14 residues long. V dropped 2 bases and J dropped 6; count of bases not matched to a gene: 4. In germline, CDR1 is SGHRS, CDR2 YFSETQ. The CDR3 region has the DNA TGCGCCAGCAGCTTAACAGGGGGTGGTCAGCCCCAGCATTTT. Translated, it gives CASSLTGGGQPQHF.

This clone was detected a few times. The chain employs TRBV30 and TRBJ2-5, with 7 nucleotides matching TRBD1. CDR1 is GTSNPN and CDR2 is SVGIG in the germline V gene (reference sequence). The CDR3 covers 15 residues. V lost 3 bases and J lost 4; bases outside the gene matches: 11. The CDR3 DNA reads TGTGCCTGGAGGGGACAGAGGATTGGATTAGAGACCCAGTACTTC. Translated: CAWRGQRIGLETQYF.